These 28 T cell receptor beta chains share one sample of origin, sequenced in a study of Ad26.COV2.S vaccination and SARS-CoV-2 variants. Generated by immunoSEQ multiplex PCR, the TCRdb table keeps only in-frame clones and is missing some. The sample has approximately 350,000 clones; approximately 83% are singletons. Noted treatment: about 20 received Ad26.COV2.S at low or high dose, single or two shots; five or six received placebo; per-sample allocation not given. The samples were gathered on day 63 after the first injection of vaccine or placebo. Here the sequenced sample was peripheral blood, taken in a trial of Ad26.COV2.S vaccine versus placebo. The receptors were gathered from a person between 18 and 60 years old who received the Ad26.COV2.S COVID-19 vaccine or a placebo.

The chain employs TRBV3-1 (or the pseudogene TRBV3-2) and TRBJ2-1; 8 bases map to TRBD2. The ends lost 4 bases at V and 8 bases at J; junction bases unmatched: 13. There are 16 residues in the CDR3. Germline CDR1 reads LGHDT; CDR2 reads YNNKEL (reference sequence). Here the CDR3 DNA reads TGTGCCAGCAGCCGGGGGCGCAGCGGGAGTAGGCATGAGCAGTTCTTC. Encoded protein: CASSRGRSGSRHEQFF.

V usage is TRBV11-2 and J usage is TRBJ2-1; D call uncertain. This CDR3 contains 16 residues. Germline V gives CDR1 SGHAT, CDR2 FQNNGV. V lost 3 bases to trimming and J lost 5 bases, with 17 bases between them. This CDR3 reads CASSFLLLRNHNEQFF. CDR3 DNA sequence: TGTGCCAGCAGCTTCCTTCTTCTTAGGAACCACAATGAGCAGTTCTTC.

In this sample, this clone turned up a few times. In DNA, the CDR3 is TGTGCCAGCAGTTCAGTGGACAGGGATCTTCGAAAACTGTTTTTT. This gives the protein CASSSVDRDLRKLFF. This sequence joins TRBV6-5 and TRBJ1-4; 8 bases are shared with TRBD1. Trimming took 4 bases from V and 10 from J; bases not matched to a gene: 11. Germline values: CDR1 MNHEY, CDR2 SVGAGI. The CDR3 is 15 amino acids.

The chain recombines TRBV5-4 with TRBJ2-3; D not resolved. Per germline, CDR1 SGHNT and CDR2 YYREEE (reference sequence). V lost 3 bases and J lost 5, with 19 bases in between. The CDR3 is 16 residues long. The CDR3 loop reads CASSWDPGPEKDTQYF. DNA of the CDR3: TGTGCCAGCAGCTGGGATCCGGGCCCCGAGAAAGATACGCAGTATTTT.

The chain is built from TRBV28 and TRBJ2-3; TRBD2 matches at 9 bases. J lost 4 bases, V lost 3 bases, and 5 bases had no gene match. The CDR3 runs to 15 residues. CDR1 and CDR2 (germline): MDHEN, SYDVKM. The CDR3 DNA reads TGTGCCAGCAGTTTGGTAGCGGGAGAGGCAGATACGCAGTATTTT. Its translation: CASSLVAGEADTQYF.

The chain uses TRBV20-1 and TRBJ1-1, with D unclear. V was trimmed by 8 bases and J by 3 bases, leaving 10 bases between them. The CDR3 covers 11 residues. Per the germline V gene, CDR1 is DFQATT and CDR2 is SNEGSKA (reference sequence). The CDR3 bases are TGCAGTCAGAGGGCAGACACTGAAGCTTTCTTT. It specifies CSQRADTEAFF.

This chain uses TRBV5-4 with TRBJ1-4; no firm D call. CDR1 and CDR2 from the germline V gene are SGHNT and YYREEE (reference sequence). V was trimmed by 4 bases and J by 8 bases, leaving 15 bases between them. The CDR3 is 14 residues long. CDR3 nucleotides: TGTGCCAGCAGCCGGACCGGTTTGAACGAAAAACTGTTTTTT. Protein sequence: CASSRTGLNEKLFF.

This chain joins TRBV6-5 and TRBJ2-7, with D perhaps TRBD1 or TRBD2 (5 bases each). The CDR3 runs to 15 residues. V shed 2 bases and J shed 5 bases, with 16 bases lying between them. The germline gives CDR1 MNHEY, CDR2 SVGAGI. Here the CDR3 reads CASSYPGTMGNEQYF. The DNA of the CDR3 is TGTGCCAGCAGTTACCCTGGGACGATGGGGAACGAGCAGTACTTC.

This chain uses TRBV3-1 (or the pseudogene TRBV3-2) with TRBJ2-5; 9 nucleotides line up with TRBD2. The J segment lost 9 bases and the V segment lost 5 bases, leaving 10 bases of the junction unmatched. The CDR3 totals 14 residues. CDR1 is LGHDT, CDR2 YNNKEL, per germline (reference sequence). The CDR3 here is CASSFSGGTSPQYF. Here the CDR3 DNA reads TGTGCCAGCAGCTTTAGCGGGGGCACCTCTCCCCAGTACTTC.

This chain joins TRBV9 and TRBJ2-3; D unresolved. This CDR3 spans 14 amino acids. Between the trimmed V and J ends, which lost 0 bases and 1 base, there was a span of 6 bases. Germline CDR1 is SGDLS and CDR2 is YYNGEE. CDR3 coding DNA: TGTGCCAGCAGCGTAGAGCTAGGCACAGATACGCAGTATTTT. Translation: CASSVELGTDTQYF.

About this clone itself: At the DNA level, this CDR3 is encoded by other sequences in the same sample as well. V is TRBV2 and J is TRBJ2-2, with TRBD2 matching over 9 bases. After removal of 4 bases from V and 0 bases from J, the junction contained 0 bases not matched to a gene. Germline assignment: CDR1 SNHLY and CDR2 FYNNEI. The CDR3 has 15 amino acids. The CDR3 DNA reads TGTGCCAGCAGTGGACTAGCGGCGAACACCGGGGAGCTGTTTTTT. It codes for CASSGLAANTGELFF.

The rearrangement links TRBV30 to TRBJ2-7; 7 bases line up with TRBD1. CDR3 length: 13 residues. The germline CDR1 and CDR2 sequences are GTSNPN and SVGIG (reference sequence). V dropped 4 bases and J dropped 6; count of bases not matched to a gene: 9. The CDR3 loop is CAWTSWTGGEQYF. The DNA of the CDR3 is TGTGCCTGGACCTCCTGGACAGGAGGCGAGCAGTACTTC. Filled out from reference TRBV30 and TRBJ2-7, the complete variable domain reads SQTIHQWPATLVQPVGSPLSLECTVEGTSNPNLYWYRQAAGRGLQLLFYSVGIGQISSEVPQNLSASRPQDRQFILSSKKLLLSDSGFYLCAWTSWTGGEQYFGPGTRLTVT.

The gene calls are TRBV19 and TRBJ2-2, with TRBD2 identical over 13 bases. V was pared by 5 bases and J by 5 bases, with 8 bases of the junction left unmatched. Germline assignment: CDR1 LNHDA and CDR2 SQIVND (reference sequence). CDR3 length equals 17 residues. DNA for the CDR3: TGTGCCAGTAGTTCATCTCGACTAGCGGGAGGTACCGGGGAGCTGTTTTTT. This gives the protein CASSSSRLAGGTGELFF.

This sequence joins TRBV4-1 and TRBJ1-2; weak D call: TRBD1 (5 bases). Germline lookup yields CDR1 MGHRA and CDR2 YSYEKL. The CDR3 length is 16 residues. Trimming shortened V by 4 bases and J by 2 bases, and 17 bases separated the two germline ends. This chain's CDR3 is CASSPILLGGNYGYTF. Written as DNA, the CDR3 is TGCGCCAGCAGCCCAATCCTTCTCGGGGGGAACTATGGCTACACCTTC.

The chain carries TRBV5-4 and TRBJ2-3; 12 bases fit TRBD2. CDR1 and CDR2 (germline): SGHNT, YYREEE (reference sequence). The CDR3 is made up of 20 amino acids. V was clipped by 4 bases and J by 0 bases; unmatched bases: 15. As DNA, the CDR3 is TGTGCCAGCAGCCTGCCTAAGGGGGCTAGCGGGAGGGAAAGCACAGATACGCAGTATTTT. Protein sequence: CASSLPKGASGRESTDTQYF. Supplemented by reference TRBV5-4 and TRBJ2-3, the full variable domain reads ETGVTQSPTHLIKTRGQQVTLRCSSQSGHNTVSWYQQALGQGPQFIFQYYREEENGRGNFPPRFSGLQFPNYSSELNVNALELDDSALYLCASSLPKGASGRESTDTQYFGPGTRLTVL.

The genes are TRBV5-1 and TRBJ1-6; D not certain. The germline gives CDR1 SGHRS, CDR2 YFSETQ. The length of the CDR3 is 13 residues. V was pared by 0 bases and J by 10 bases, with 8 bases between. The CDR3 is CASSLGEESPLHF. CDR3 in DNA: TGCGCCAGCAGCTTGGGTGAGGAGTCACCCCTCCACTTT.

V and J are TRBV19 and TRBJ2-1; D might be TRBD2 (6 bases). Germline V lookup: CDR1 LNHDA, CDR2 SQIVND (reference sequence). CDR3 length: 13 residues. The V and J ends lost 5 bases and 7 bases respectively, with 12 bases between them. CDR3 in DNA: TGTGCCAGTAGTCCCTCTGGAGGGAATGAGCAGTTCTTC. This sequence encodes CASSPSGGNEQFF.

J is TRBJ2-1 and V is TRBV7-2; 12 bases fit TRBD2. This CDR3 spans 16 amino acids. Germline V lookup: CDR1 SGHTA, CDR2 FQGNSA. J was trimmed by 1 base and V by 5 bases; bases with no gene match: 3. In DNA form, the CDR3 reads TGTGCCAGCAGCCCTGGACTAGCGGGGTCCTACAATGAGCAGTTCTTC. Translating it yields CASSPGLAGSYNEQFF.

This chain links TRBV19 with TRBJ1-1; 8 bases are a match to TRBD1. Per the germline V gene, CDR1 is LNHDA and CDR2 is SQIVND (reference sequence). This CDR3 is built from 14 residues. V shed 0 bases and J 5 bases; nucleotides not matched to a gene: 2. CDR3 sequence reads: CASSIEQGGTEAFF. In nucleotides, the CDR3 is TGTGCCAGTAGTATAGAACAGGGGGGGACTGAAGCTTTCTTT.

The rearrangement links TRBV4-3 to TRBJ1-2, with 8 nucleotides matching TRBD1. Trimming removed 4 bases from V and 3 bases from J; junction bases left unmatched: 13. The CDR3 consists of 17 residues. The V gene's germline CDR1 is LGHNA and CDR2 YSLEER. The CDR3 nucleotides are TGCGCCAGCAGCCCAGGCAGGGGGCTTGTAGTGGACTATGGCTACACCTTC. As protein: CASSPGRGLVVDYGYTF.

This CDR3 reads CASSGASGRAFNSEQFF. CDR3 sequence (DNA): TGTGCCAGCAGTGGGGCTAGCGGGAGGGCTTTTAACAGTGAGCAGTTCTTC. This chain joins TRBV5-6 and TRBJ2-1; TRBD2 matches at 12 bases. V gave up 5 bases and J gave up 9 bases; unmatched junction bases: 15. Germline-derived CDR1 and CDR2 are SGHDT and YYEEEE. The CDR3 is 17 residues long.

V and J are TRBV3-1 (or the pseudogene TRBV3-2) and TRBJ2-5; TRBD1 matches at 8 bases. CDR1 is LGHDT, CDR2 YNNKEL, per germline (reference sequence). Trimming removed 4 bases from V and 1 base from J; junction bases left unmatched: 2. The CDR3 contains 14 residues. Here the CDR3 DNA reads TGTGCCAGCAGCCGACAGGGGATCCAAGAGACCCAGTACTTC. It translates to CASSRQGIQETQYF.

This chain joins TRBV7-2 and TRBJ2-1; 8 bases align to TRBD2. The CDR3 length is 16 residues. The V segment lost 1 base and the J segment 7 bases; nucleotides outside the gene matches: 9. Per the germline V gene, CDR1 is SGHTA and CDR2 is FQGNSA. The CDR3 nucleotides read TGTGCCAGCAGCTTAGTATGGGTAGCGGGGAATAATGAGCAGTTCTTC. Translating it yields CASSLVWVAGNNEQFF. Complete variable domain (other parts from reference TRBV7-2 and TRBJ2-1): GAGVSQSPSNKVTEKGKDVELRCDPISGHTALYWYRQSLGQGLEFLIYFQGNSAPDKSGLPSDRFSAERTGGSVSTLTIQRTQQEDSAVYLCASSLVWVAGNNEQFFGPGTRLTVL.

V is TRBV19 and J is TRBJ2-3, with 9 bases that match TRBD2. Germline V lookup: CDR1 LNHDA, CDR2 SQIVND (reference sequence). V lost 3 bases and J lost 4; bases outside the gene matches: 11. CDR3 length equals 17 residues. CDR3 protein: CASSIIRAGGRADTQYF. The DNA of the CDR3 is TGTGCCAGTAGTATTATTCGAGCGGGAGGAAGGGCAGATACGCAGTATTTT. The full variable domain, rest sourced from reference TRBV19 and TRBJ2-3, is DGGITQSPKYLFRKEGQNVTLSCEQNLNHDAMYWYRQDPGQGLRLIYYSQIVNDFQKGDIAEGYSVSREKKESFPLTVTSAQKNPTAFYLCASSIIRAGGRADTQYFGPGTRLTVL.

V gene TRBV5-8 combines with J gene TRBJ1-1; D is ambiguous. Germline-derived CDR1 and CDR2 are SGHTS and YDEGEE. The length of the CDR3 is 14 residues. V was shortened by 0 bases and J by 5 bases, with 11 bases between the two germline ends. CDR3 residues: CASSLGHLGTEAFF. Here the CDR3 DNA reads TGTGCCAGCAGCTTGGGACACCTGGGGACTGAAGCTTTCTTT.

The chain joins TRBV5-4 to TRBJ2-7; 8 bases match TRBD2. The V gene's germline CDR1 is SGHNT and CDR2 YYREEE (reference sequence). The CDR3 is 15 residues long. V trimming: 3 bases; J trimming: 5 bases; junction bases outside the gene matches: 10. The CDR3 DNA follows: TGTGCCAGCAGCTCCCCTCCGGGACTAGGCCACGAGCAGTACTTC. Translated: CASSSPPGLGHEQYF.

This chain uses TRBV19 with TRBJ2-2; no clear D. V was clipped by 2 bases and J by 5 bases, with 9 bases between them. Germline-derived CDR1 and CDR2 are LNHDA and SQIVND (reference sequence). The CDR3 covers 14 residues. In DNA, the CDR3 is TGTGCCAGTAGTATATTAATGGGAACCGGGGAGCTGTTTTTT. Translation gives CASSILMGTGELFF.

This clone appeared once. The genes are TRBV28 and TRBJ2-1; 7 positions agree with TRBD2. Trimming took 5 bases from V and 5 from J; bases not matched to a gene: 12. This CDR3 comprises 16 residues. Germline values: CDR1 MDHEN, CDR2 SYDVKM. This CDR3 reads CASSPGGALRDNEQFF. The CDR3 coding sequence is TGTGCCAGCAGTCCGGGAGGTGCATTGCGGGACAATGAGCAGTTCTTC.